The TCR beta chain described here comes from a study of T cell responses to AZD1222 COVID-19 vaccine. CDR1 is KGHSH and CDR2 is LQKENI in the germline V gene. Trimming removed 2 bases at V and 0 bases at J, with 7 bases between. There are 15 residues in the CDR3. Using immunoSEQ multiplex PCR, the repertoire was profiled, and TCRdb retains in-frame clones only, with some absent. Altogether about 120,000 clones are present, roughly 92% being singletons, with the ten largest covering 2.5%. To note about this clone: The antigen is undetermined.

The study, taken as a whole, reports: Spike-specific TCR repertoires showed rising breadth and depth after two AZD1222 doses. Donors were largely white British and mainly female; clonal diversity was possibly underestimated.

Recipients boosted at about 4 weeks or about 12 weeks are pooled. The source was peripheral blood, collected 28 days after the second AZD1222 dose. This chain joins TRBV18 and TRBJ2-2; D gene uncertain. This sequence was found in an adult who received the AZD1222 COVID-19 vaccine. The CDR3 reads CASSPGIANTGELFF. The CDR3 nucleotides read TGTGCCAGCTCACCAGGGATCGCGAACACCGGGGAGCTGTTTTTT.